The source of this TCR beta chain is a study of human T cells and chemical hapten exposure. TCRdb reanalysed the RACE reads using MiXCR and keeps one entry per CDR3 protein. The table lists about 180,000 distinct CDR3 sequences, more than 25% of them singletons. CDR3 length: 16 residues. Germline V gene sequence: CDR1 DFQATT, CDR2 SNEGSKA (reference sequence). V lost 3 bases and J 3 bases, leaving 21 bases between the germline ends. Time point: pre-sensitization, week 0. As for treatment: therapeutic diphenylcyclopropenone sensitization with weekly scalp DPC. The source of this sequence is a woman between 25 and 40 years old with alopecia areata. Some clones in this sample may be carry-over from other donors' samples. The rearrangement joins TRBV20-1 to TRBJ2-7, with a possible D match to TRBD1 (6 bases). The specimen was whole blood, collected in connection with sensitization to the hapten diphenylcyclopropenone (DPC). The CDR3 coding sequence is TGCAGTGCTAGGGGGGCAGGAGAGAATACTAACTACGAGCAGTACTTC. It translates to CSARGAGENTNYEQYF.